One TCR beta chain is described in this entry. Its antigen remains unknown. The authors amplified TCR beta CDR3 regions from RNA transcripts. Amplification began with first-round RT-PCR using HTBI primers, then second-round multiplex PCR was performed. TCRdb reprocessed the multiplex PCR reads via MiXCR and lists one record per CDR3 protein. The sample yields roughly 500,000 distinct CDR3 sequences, roughly an eighth seen once. From germline, CDR1 is MGHRA and CDR2 YSYEKL. V gave up 1 base and J gave up 8 bases, with 12 bases separating them. The CDR3 runs 15 residues. This sample was taken from a study of Graves' ophthalmopathy and Graves' hyperthyroidism. Study-level findings and limits: Clonotypes were expanded in thyroid at above 0.001 frequency, and most also appeared in blood.

For donors with ophthalmopathy, the disease showed moderate-to-severe activity, reached CAS ≥3 and NOSPECS ≥4, and had lasted under 3 months. Other autoimmune diseases, uncontrolled infections, pregnancy and lactation each led to patient exclusion. The PBMCs were taken from roughly 9.3 ml of fresh peripheral blood. The J gene is TRBJ1-6, the V gene TRBV4-1; D is unresolved. The clonotype was recovered from a woman in her 30s with Graves' ophthalmopathy. Sample: blood. The CDR3 DNA sequence: TGCGCCAGCAGCCAAGTTTTCTCTGGCCATTCACCCCTCCACTTT. Its translation is CASSQVFSGHSPLHF.